A single count supports the clone carrying this T cell receptor beta chain. These data belong to a study of T cell responses to AZD1222 COVID-19 vaccine. Assay: immunoSEQ multiplex PCR; the TCRdb copy retains only in-frame clones and omits some. The sample lists 90,000 to 120,000 clones, about 90% occurring once. The length of the CDR3 is 14 residues. CDR1 is SEHNR and CDR2 is FQNEAQ in the germline V gene (reference sequence). The ends were cut back, 3 bases at V and 4 bases at J, with 10 bases in the middle. This rearrangement joins TRBV7-9 to TRBJ1-3; D unresolved. The clonotype comes from an adult who received the AZD1222 COVID-19 vaccine. The material sequenced was peripheral blood, taken 28 days after the second AZD1222 dose. CDR3 sequence reads: CASSFGVRGNTIYF. The CDR3 DNA sequence: TGTGCCAGCAGCTTCGGGGTCAGGGGAAACACCATATATTTT.